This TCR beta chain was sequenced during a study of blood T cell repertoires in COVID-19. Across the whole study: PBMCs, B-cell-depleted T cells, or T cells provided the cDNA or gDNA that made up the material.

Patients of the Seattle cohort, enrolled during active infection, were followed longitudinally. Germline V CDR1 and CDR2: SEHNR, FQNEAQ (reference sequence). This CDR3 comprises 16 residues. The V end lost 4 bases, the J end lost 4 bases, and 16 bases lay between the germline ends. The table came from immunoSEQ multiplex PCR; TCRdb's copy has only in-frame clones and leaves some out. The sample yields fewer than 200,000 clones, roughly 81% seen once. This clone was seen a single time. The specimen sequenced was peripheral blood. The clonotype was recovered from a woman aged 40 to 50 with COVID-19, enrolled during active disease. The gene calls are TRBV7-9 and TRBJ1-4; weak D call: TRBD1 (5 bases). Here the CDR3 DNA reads TGTGCCAGCAGCTACCTAGGGGCAGGGCATAATGAAAAACTGTTTTTT. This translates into CASSYLGAGHNEKLFF.